Presented here are 30 T cell receptor beta chains from one specimen sequenced in a study of blood T cell repertoires in COVID-19. The table came from immunoSEQ multiplex PCR; TCRdb's copy has only in-frame clones and leaves some out. Of tens of thousands of clones in the sample, about 86% are singletons; the top ten hold about 6.8%. Sequenced input: peripheral blood. The receptors were sampled from a woman aged 55-70 years with COVID-19, enrolled during active disease.

The chain joins TRBV28 to TRBJ1-5; D is unresolved. V lost 2 bases and J 4 bases, leaving 6 bases between the germline ends. This CDR3 has 13 residues. From germline, CDR1 is MDHEN and CDR2 SYDVKM. The CDR3 coding sequence is TGTGCCAGCAGTTTAATTTCTAATCAGCCCCAGCATTTT. It translates to CASSLISNQPQHF.

J is TRBJ2-2 and V is TRBV28; possible D gene TRBD1, 5 bases. This CDR3 spans 17 amino acids. V lost 3 bases to trimming and J lost 5 bases, with 19 bases between them. In germline, CDR1 is MDHEN, CDR2 SYDVKM. This CDR3 reads CASSFSGGAGWTGELFF. CDR3 coding DNA: TGTGCCAGCAGTTTCTCCGGTGGGGCCGGGTGGACCGGGGAGCTGTTTTTT.

The genes are TRBV6-6 and TRBJ1-6; the D gene is possibly TRBD1 (6 bases). The ends were cut back, 2 bases at V and 8 bases at J, with 13 bases in the middle. In germline, CDR1 is MNHNY, CDR2 SVGAGI (reference sequence). The length of the CDR3 is 15 residues. CDR3 residues: CASSYRTGLDSPLHF. Written as DNA, the CDR3 is TGTGCCAGCAGTTACCGAACAGGGTTGGATTCACCCCTCCACTTT.

The chain couples TRBV19 to TRBJ2-7; TRBD2 agrees at 10 bases. The CDR3 has 15 amino acids. Germline values: CDR1 LNHDA, CDR2 SQIVND (reference sequence). V lost 6 bases to trimming and J lost 2 bases; unmatched junction nucleotides: 7. CDR3 bases: TGTGCCAGTAGGAGGAGCGGGAGGGCCCCCTACGAGCAGTACTTC. Encoded protein: CASRRSGRAPYEQYF.

The rearrangement joins TRBV14 to TRBJ2-3; the D gene is possibly TRBD2 (6 bases). This CDR3 spans 16 amino acids. Germline-derived CDR1 and CDR2 are SGHDN and FVKESK. Between the trimmed V and J ends, which lost 5 bases and 1 base, there was a span of 16 bases. CDR3 protein: CASSAAGRGGTDTQYF. The DNA for the CDR3 is TGTGCCAGCAGCGCTGCGGGAAGAGGCGGCACAGATACGCAGTATTTT. Variable domain in full (rest from reference TRBV14 and TRBJ2-3): EAGVTQFPSHSVIEKGQTVTLRCDPISGHDNLYWYRRVMGKEIKFLLHFVKESKQDESGMPNNRFLAERTGGTYSTLKVQPAELEDSGVYFCASSAAGRGGTDTQYFGPGTRLTVL.

The rearrangement links TRBV2 to TRBJ2-5; 9 positions agree with TRBD1. This CDR3 comprises 15 residues. J lost 1 base, V lost 6 bases, and 6 bases had no gene match. Germline assignment: CDR1 SNHLY and CDR2 FYNNEI. DNA of the CDR3: TGTGCCAGCAGGCGGGGACAGGGCCTCCAAGAGACCCAGTACTTC. It translates to CASRRGQGLQETQYF. Drawing the rest from reference TRBV2 and TRBJ2-5, the complete variable domain is EPEVTQTPSHQVTQMGQEVILRCVPISNHLYFYWYRQILGQKVEFLVSFYNNEISEKSEIFDDQFSVERPDGSNFTLKIRSTKLEDSAMYFCASRRGQGLQETQYFGPGTRLLVL.

The gene calls are TRBV28 and TRBJ2-1; D gene unclear. Trimming stripped 6 bases from V and 0 bases from J, with 9 bases between. CDR1 and CDR2 from the germline V gene are MDHEN and SYDVKM. This CDR3 comprises 14 residues. The CDR3 DNA is TGTGCCAGCAGCCGAGAATTCTCCTACAATGAGCAGTTCTTC. It translates to CASSREFSYNEQFF.

The genes are TRBV6-5 and TRBJ1-6, with 8 bases that match TRBD1. Germline V gene lookup returns CDR1 MNHEY and CDR2 SVGAGI. J lost 9 bases, V lost 6 bases, and 7 bases had no gene match. The CDR3 covers 14 residues. CDR3 sequence (DNA): TGTGCCAGCAGAAACGGACAGGGCGGTTCACCCCTCCACTTT. Its translation is CASRNGQGGSPLHF.

The CDR3, as DNA: TGTGCCAGCAGCGGGGGACGGACTAGCAATCAGCCCCAGCATTTT. This codes for CASSGGRTSNQPQHF. This chain connects TRBV6-5 to TRBJ1-5, with a weak D call TRBD1 (5 bases). Germline lookup yields CDR1 MNHEY and CDR2 SVGAGI. The CDR3 has 15 residues. The V and J ends lost 6 bases and 0 bases respectively, with 12 bases between them.

The gene calls are TRBV6-5 and TRBJ2-2; D is uncertain. Germline CDR1 and CDR2: MNHEY and SVGAGI. V was clipped by 5 bases and J by 4 bases, with 8 bases between them. The CDR3 contains 13 residues. The CDR3 coding sequence is TGTGCCAGCAGTCAACCGGGCACCGGGGAGCTGTTTTTT. Its protein is CASSQPGTGELFF.

This clone appeared once. The V and J genes are TRBV20-1 and TRBJ2-1; D not resolved. The CDR3 is made up of 10 amino acids. V shed 3 bases and J shed 9 bases, with 6 bases lying between them. The germline gives CDR1 DFQATT, CDR2 SNEGSKA (reference sequence). The CDR3 nucleotides are TGCAGTGCTAGGTATGTTGAGCAGTTCTTC. This encodes CSARYVEQFF.

This chain joins TRBV3-1 (or the pseudogene TRBV3-2) and TRBJ2-7, with TRBD2 matching 9 bases. The CDR3 consists of 14 residues. CDR1 and CDR2 from the germline V gene are LGHDT and YNNKEL (reference sequence). Unmatched junction bases numbered 7, after V lost 4 bases and J lost 6 bases. The CDR3 sequence is CASSPLAGEFEQYF. The CDR3 region has the DNA TGTGCCAGCAGCCCTTTAGCGGGAGAGTTCGAGCAGTACTTC.

This clone was counted between two and nine times. The chain couples TRBV9 to TRBJ1-1; perhaps TRBD1 as D (6 bases). The V gene lost 7 bases and the J gene lost 3 bases, with 13 bases spanning the gap. Germline-derived CDR1 and CDR2 are SGDLS and YYNGEE. The CDR3 runs 13 residues. CDR3 nucleotides: TGTGCCAGCGGGGAGGGGGGCGACACTGAAGCTTTCTTT. Translation gives CASGEGGDTEAFF.

In the case of this clone: A junction end diverges from the germline sequence, so it may reflect a read error. The chain is built from TRBV7-9 and TRBJ2-7; TRBD2 matches at 9 bases. Germline loops: CDR1 SEHNR, CDR2 FQNEAQ (reference sequence). The CDR3 spans 16 residues. CDR3 amino acids: CASSLGGLAGSYEQHF. For the CDR3, the DNA is TGTGCCAGCAGCTTAGGCGGCCTAGCGGGATCCTACGAGCAGCACTTC.

The chain joins TRBV7-9 to TRBJ1-1, with 7 bases lining up with TRBD1. After removal of 2 bases from V and 8 bases from J, the junction contained 2 bases not matched to a gene. The CDR3 covers 12 residues. CDR1 and CDR2 from the germline V gene are SEHNR and FQNEAQ (reference sequence). For the CDR3, the DNA is TGTGCCAGCAGCTTACTGACAGGGGAAGCTTTCTTT. Protein sequence: CASSLLTGEAFF.

This chain links TRBV20-1 with TRBJ2-1; D is unresolved. The CDR3 extends over 10 amino acids. Trimming shortened V by 6 bases and J by 8 bases, and 8 bases separated the two germline ends. The germline CDR1 and CDR2 sequences are DFQATT and SNEGSKA (reference sequence). The CDR3 DNA follows: TGCAGTGCGGAGAGATATGAGCAGTTCTTC. Encoded protein: CSAERYEQFF.

The CDR3 loop reads CATSDSGGYQPQHF. The CDR3 region has the DNA TGTGCCACCAGTGATTCGGGCGGGTATCAGCCCCAGCATTTT. This chain uses TRBV24-1 with TRBJ1-5; no reliable D call. CDR3 length: 14 residues. The germline gives CDR1 KGHDR, CDR2 SFDVKD. Trimming removed 2 bases from V and 5 bases from J, with 9 bases in between.

The chain joins TRBV5-1 to TRBJ1-6; possibly TRBD1 for D (5 bases). The germline V gene encodes CDR1 SGHRS and CDR2 YFSETQ. V was pared by 0 bases and J by 7 bases, with 11 bases between. The CDR3 runs 15 residues. The CDR3 region has the DNA TGCGCCAGCAGCTTGGATGGGGCCAACAATTCACCCCTCCACTTT. Its protein is CASSLDGANNSPLHF.

The V and J genes are TRBV30 and TRBJ2-5; weak D call: TRBD1 (6 bases). Germline V CDR1 and CDR2: GTSNPN, SVGIG (reference sequence). With 0 bases removed from V and 4 bases from J, the gap between germline ends came to 12 bases. This CDR3 spans 14 amino acids. In nucleotides, the CDR3 is TGTGCCTGGAGTGTACGTTGGGGGCGAGAGACCCAGTACTTC. It is translated as CAWSVRWGRETQYF.

V is TRBV2 and J is TRBJ2-1; TRBD2 agrees at 11 bases. Germline CDR1 reads SNHLY; CDR2 reads FYNNEI. The junction had 7 bases not matched to a gene; V was cut back by 6 bases and J by 0 bases. The CDR3 spans 17 residues. The CDR3 loop is CASRHPTSGSSYNEQFF. Here the CDR3 DNA reads TGTGCCAGCAGACACCCAACTAGCGGGAGCTCCTACAATGAGCAGTTCTTC. Drawing the rest from reference TRBV2 and TRBJ2-1, the complete variable domain is EPEVTQTPSHQVTQMGQEVILRCVPISNHLYFYWYRQILGQKVEFLVSFYNNEISEKSEIFDDQFSVERPDGSNFTLKIRSTKLEDSAMYFCASRHPTSGSSYNEQFFGPGTRLTVL.

The V call is TRBV28, the J call TRBJ2-7; 8 nucleotides match TRBD2. V lost 5 bases to trimming and J lost 0 bases; unmatched junction nucleotides: 9. Germline values: CDR1 MDHEN, CDR2 SYDVKM. This CDR3 region has 16 residues. This CDR3 is CASSPIGGRSSYEQYF. CDR3 bases: TGTGCCAGCAGTCCGATCGGCGGGAGGTCCTCCTACGAGCAGTACTTC.

The rearrangement joins TRBV2 to TRBJ1-6; TRBD1 matches 8 bases. V dropped 4 bases and J dropped 7; count of bases not matched to a gene: 3. The CDR3 length is 14 residues. Germline CDR1 and CDR2: SNHLY and FYNNEI. DNA of the CDR3: TGTGCCAGCAGTGGAGGGACAGGAAATTCACCCCTCCACTTT. Translated: CASSGGTGNSPLHF.

The genes are TRBV24-1 and TRBJ2-3; possible D gene TRBD2, 6 bases. Germline-derived CDR1 and CDR2 are KGHDR and SFDVKD. V dropped 4 bases and J dropped 3 bases, with 10 bases sitting between them. This CDR3 has 14 residues. CDR3 residues: CATSDGDLTDTQYF. The CDR3, as DNA: TGTGCCACCAGTGACGGGGACTTGACAGATACGCAGTATTTT.

The V and J genes are TRBV24-1 and TRBJ2-3, with a weak D call TRBD1 (5 bases). The CDR3 covers 18 residues. V was shortened by 0 bases and J by 2 bases, with 17 bases between the two germline ends. Looked up from germline, CDR1 is KGHDR and CDR2 is SFDVKD. CDR3 sequence reads: CATSDLRTGNSFTDTQYF. CDR3 DNA: TGTGCCACCAGTGATTTGAGAACAGGAAACTCTTTCACAGATACGCAGTATTTT.

V usage is TRBV10-1 and J usage is TRBJ2-1; 10 nucleotides agree with TRBD2. This CDR3 region has 13 residues. Trimming removed 6 bases from V and 6 bases from J; junction bases left unmatched: 2. CDR1 and CDR2 from the germline V gene are WNHNN and SYGVQD (reference sequence). The CDR3 DNA is TGCGCCAGCAGCTTAGCGGGGGGCAATGAGCAGTTCTTC. As protein: CASSLAGGNEQFF.

The chain employs TRBV11-3 and TRBJ2-7; TRBD2 matches 13 bases. V shed 4 bases and J 6 bases; nucleotides not matched to a gene: 6. Germline V gives CDR1 SGHNT, CDR2 YENEEA. The CDR3 runs to 15 residues. CDR3 region: CASSSRLAGGVEQYF. CDR3 nucleotides: TGTGCCAGCAGCTCGCGACTAGCGGGAGGTGTCGAGCAGTACTTC.

The chain is built from TRBV5-1 and TRBJ1-2, with a tentative D call TRBD1 (6 bases). Trimming stripped 3 bases from V and 7 bases from J, with 22 bases between. The CDR3 length is 16 residues. In germline, CDR1 is SGHRS, CDR2 YFSETQ. For the CDR3, the DNA is TGCGCCAGCAGCTCCTTGGACAGAACAAGAACGGCTGGCTACACCTTC. Translating gives CASSSLDRTRTAGYTF.

V is TRBV9 and J is TRBJ2-3; weak D call: TRBD1 (6 bases). CDR3 length: 16 residues. V dropped 3 bases and J dropped 4 bases, with 18 bases sitting between them. Germline-derived CDR1 and CDR2 are SGDLS and YYNGEE. The CDR3 DNA reads TGTGCCAGCAGCGCCAAACCCCAGGGGTACGCAGATACGCAGTATTTT. As protein: CASSAKPQGYADTQYF.

This clone appeared a few times. The gene calls are TRBV2 and TRBJ1-2; D ambiguous. The CDR3 length is 14 residues. Germline values: CDR1 SNHLY, CDR2 FYNNEI. The germline V and J ends were trimmed by 3 bases and 1 base, with 9 bases remaining between them. CDR3 sequence reads: CASSERRGNYGYTF. As DNA, the CDR3 is TGTGCCAGCAGTGAGAGGCGGGGTAACTATGGCTACACCTTC.

The chain joins TRBV2 to TRBJ1-6; D possibly corresponds to TRBD1 (5 bases). CDR1 is SNHLY, CDR2 FYNNEI, per germline. Trimming shortened V by 4 bases and J by 7 bases, and 8 bases separated the two germline ends. The CDR3 length is 13 residues. The CDR3 coding sequence is TGTGCCAGCAGTGGAAACAGGAATTCACCCCTCCACTTT. It specifies CASSGNRNSPLHF.